These 20 T cell receptor beta chains share one sample of origin, sequenced in a study of T cell responses to AZD1222 COVID-19 vaccine. TCRdb keeps only in-frame clones here, not all; method: immunoSEQ multiplex PCR. The repertoire holds 120,000 or so clones, with 70% to 85% as singletons. The sequencing used peripheral blood, collected 28 days after the second AZD1222 dose. Receptor source: an adult who received the AZD1222 COVID-19 vaccine.

The CDR3 sequence is CASSLADRIGGNTIYF. CDR3 DNA sequence: TGTGCCAGCAGCTTGGCCGACAGGATAGGAGGAAACACCATATATTTT. V is TRBV5-5 and J is TRBJ1-3; tentative D call: TRBD1 (6 bases). The germline CDR1 and CDR2 sequences are SGHKS and YYEKEE (reference sequence). CDR3 length equals 16 residues. V was trimmed by 0 bases and J by 4 bases, leaving 14 bases between them.

The V gene is TRBV7-2, the J gene TRBJ2-1; 7 nucleotides match TRBD2. There are 16 residues in the CDR3. Trimming cost V 5 bases and J 7 bases; bases outside gene matches: 14. Germline-derived CDR1 and CDR2 are SGHTA and FQGNSA. CDR3 in amino acids: CASSLGGLTSRNEQFF. CDR3 DNA: TGTGCCAGCAGCCTTGGGGGGTTGACTAGCCGGAATGAGCAGTTCTTC.

This clone was seen just once. The rearrangement uses TRBV7-8 and TRBJ1-4; D is perhaps TRBD1 (5 bases). Trimming pared 8 bases from V and 8 bases from J, leaving 15 bases between. The CDR3 is 13 residues long. Germline CDR1 reads SGHVS; CDR2 reads FQNEAQ. The CDR3 is CASGRGVMEKLFF. The CDR3 coding sequence is TGTGCCAGCGGACGAGGGGTAATGGAAAAACTGTTTTTT.

The chain is built from TRBV30 and TRBJ2-5; 7 bases line up with TRBD2. The CDR3 length is 15 residues. Germline CDR1 and CDR2: GTSNPN and SVGIG (reference sequence). V lost 3 bases, J lost 5 bases, and 12 bases stayed unmatched. The CDR3 here is CAWSRGDSPRETQYF. The CDR3 DNA reads as TGTGCCTGGAGCCGGGGGGATAGCCCGCGGGAGACCCAGTACTTC.

The chain combines TRBV6-5 with TRBJ2-7; D possibly uses TRBD1 or TRBD2 (6 bases each). The V end lost 3 bases, the J end lost 4 bases, and 16 bases lay between the germline ends. The germline V gene has CDR1 MNHEY and CDR2 SVGAGI. This CDR3 comprises 15 residues. This CDR3 reads CASSYGRGPLYEQYF. CDR3 DNA sequence: TGTGCCAGCAGTTATGGACGGGGGCCGCTTTACGAGCAGTACTTC.

The J gene is TRBJ1-1, the V gene TRBV10-3; maybe TRBD1 (5 bases). The CDR3 loop spans 15 amino acids. The germline gives CDR1 ENHRY, CDR2 SYGVKD. The ends were cut back, 10 bases at V and 3 bases at J, with 21 bases in the middle. CDR3 sequence reads: CATNEAAGLDTEAFF. The CDR3 bases are TGTGCCACAAACGAAGCCGCAGGGTTGGACACTGAAGCTTTCTTT.

V and J are TRBV12-3 or TRBV12-4 and TRBJ1-2; tentative D call: TRBD1 (5 bases). The CDR3 is made up of 12 amino acids. Trimming removed 3 bases at V and 8 bases at J, with 10 bases between. The CDR3 sequence is CASSLISGGYTF. Written as DNA, the CDR3 is TGTGCCAGCAGTTTGATCTCAGGGGGCTACACCTTC.

This clone was seen more than once but under ten times. The genes are TRBV28 and TRBJ1-2; TRBD1 might be the D (5 bases). Per germline, CDR1 MDHEN and CDR2 SYDVKM. Trimming shortened V by 8 bases and J by 4 bases, and 11 bases separated the two germline ends. The CDR3 is made up of 12 amino acids. The CDR3 DNA is TGTGCCAGCGCCATTGGGGCCTATGGCTACACCTTC. Protein product: CASAIGAYGYTF.

The CDR3 bases are TGTGCCAGCAGTGAAGCGGAGGGACCCTATGGCTACACCTTC. Translating gives CASSEAEGPYGYTF. The chain employs TRBV6-1 and TRBJ1-2; TRBD1 is a possible D gene (5 bases). Germline values: CDR1 MNHNS, CDR2 SASEGT. V was trimmed by 0 bases and J by 4 bases, leaving 9 bases between them. The CDR3 has 14 residues.

The chain employs TRBV5-1 and TRBJ2-3, with a possible D match to TRBD2 (5 bases). Germline assignment: CDR1 SGHRS and CDR2 YFSETQ. CDR3 length: 16 residues. V gave up 4 bases and J gave up 2 bases, with 17 bases separating them. The CDR3 region has the DNA TGCGCCAGCAGCAAGGGAGATACAGAAGCCACAGATACGCAGTATTTT. Its translation: CASSKGDTEATDTQYF.

The chain recombines TRBV6-5 with TRBJ1-2; D remains ambiguous. Germline assignment: CDR1 MNHEY and CDR2 SVGAGI. The CDR3 extends over 14 amino acids. V shed 6 bases and J shed 8 bases, with 19 bases lying between them. The DNA for the CDR3 is TGTGCCAGCAGCCGTCAAGGTAGAGTTTGGGGCTACACCTTC. Translated, it gives CASSRQGRVWGYTF.

This chain uses TRBV5-6 with TRBJ2-5; 7 nucleotides agree with TRBD1. Trimming at V came to 4 bases and at J to 4 bases, leaving 4 bases not matched to a gene. CDR3 length: 13 residues. Germline V gene lookup returns CDR1 SGHDT and CDR2 YYEEEE. CDR3 in amino acids: CASSQGVRETQYF. The CDR3 DNA reads as TGTGCCAGCAGCCAGGGGGTTAGAGAGACCCAGTACTTC.

The chain is built from TRBV19 and TRBJ1-5, with D unclear. V was pared by 2 bases and J by 0 bases, with 5 bases between. The CDR3 extends over 14 amino acids. Germline-derived CDR1 and CDR2 are LNHDA and SQIVND (reference sequence). The CDR3 loop is CASSIPYSNQPQHF. CDR3 coding DNA: TGTGCCAGTAGTATACCCTATAGCAATCAGCCCCAGCATTTT.

The chain couples TRBV6-5 to TRBJ1-2; possibly TRBD1 for D (5 bases). V lost 1 base and J 2 bases, leaving 8 bases between the germline ends. Germline V gene sequence: CDR1 MNHEY, CDR2 SVGAGI. This CDR3 is built from 14 residues. The CDR3 sequence: CASSYFQGNYGYTF. The CDR3 nucleotides are TGTGCCAGCAGTTACTTTCAGGGAAACTATGGCTACACCTTC.

The V and J genes are TRBV28 and TRBJ1-5; D unclear. The CDR3 sequence is 15 residues long. Per germline, CDR1 MDHEN and CDR2 SYDVKM. Trimming shortened V by 3 bases and J by 1 base, and 10 bases separated the two germline ends. CDR3 in amino acids: CASSFVVSSNQPQHF. The CDR3 region has the DNA TGTGCCAGCAGTTTCGTGGTGTCGAGCAATCAGCCCCAGCATTTT.

This clone is a singleton in its sample. The chain combines TRBV3-1 (or the pseudogene TRBV3-2) with TRBJ1-5; 9 bases align to TRBD1. V trimming: 4 bases; J trimming: 9 bases; junction bases outside the gene matches: 10. The CDR3 is 15 amino acids. CDR1 is LGHDT, CDR2 YNNKEL, per germline (reference sequence). The CDR3 DNA is TGTGCCAGCAGCCGTCGACAGGGGGGAGGATCGCCCCAGCATTTT. Protein product: CASSRRQGGGSPQHF.

The count of this clone is one. The V call is TRBV7-8, the J call TRBJ1-3; D ambiguous. V was pared by 2 bases and J by 0 bases, with 11 bases between. Germline V gives CDR1 SGHVS, CDR2 FQNEAQ. This CDR3 has 16 amino acids. CDR3 in amino acids: CASSLIPVFSGNTIYF. CDR3 bases: TGTGCCAGCAGCTTAATTCCAGTTTTCTCTGGAAACACCATATATTTT.

This rearrangement joins TRBV19 to TRBJ2-7; the match to TRBD1 covers 7 bases. The length of the CDR3 is 14 residues. Germline CDR1 is LNHDA and CDR2 is SQIVND (reference sequence). V was pared by 9 bases and J by 4 bases, with 12 bases of the junction left unmatched. The CDR3 DNA is TGTGCCAGCAGACCGGGACAGACTCCGTACGAGCAGTACTTC. The encoded protein is CASRPGQTPYEQYF.

The chain couples TRBV27 to TRBJ1-1; D call uncertain. Germline CDR1 and CDR2: MNHEY and SMNVEV (reference sequence). V was clipped by 4 bases and J by 2 bases, with 8 bases between them. The CDR3 has 13 residues. CDR3 in amino acids: CASSSLSNTEAFF. The CDR3, as DNA: TGTGCCAGCAGTTCACTGAGTAACACTGAAGCTTTCTTT.

The CDR3 nucleotides are TGTGCCAGCAGTTTCGGAGACAGGGTACCCTCACCCCTCCACTTT. Translating gives CASSFGDRVPSPLHF. This rearrangement joins TRBV6-2 or TRBV6-3 to TRBJ1-6, with 7 bases matching TRBD1. This CDR3 has 15 amino acids. In germline, CDR1 is MNHEY, CDR2 SVGEGT. V shed 4 bases, J shed 10 bases, and the junction held 10 bases outside the gene matches.